These T cell receptor beta chains were read from a single sample in a study of T cell repertoires in cytomegalovirus infection. In TCRdb, the reads were re-called with MiXCR into one record per CDR3 protein. The sample has roughly 500,000 distinct CDR3 sequences, 11% seen once. The sequenced material came from PBMCs. The receptors shown here come from a human donor in good health (CMV status not recorded). Some clones in this sample may be carry-over from other donors' samples. Each CDR3 is given with its conserved first and last residue. D genes are given only for firm matches. Only part of the rows carry a size: once, few, many, or a class if the clone is expanded.

V gene	clone size	D gene	J gene	CDR3 protein
TRBV3-1	few	TRBD2	TRBJ2-5	CASSHNLAGQETQYF
TRBV14	few	.	TRBJ2-7	CASSPYALSYEQYF
TRBV14	.	.	TRBJ2-7	CASSHVGEQYF
TRBV12-3/TRBV12-4	many	.	TRBJ2-3	CASTQVQGGVTDTQYF
TRBV5-4	.	TRBD1	TRBJ2-5	CASSSGQGTQTQYF
TRBV5-1	many	TRBD1	TRBJ1-1	CASSRQGAEANTEAFF
TRBV20-1	.	TRBD2	TRBJ2-7	CSATVAGGSYEQYF
TRBV9	.	TRBD2	TRBJ2-1	CASSVQRGASYNEQFF
TRBV5-8	few	.	TRBJ2-7	CASSMGLRGEQYF
TRBV2	many	.	TRBJ2-1	CASSGGRDPLHNEQFF
TRBV20-1	many	.	TRBJ2-1	CSANLEGLHEQFF
TRBV20-1	many	.	TRBJ1-1	CSAGPLNTEAFF
TRBV7-2	many	TRBD1	TRBJ1-1	CASSIQGGTEAFF
TRBV7-9	many	TRBD1	TRBJ2-5	CASSLPRRGRRETQYF
TRBV6-6	few	.	TRBJ1-3	CASPNPAGNTIYF
TRBV30	few	.	TRBJ1-1	CAWRGGSMNTEAFF
TRBV9	few	.	TRBJ2-3	CASSPTAGGDGTDTQYF
TRBV20-1	few	TRBD1	TRBJ1-2	CSASRDRAYGYTF
TRBV18	few	.	TRBJ1-1	CASSPLRREGTEAFF
TRBV20-1	.	.	TRBJ1-1	CSAQEGGFTEAFF
TRBV2	.	TRBD1	TRBJ1-1	CASSEGLRGTGSTEAFF
TRBV24-1	.	TRBD2	TRBJ2-1	CATSDPGLAGGYNEQFF
TRBV19	many	TRBD2	TRBJ2-6	CASSISGGGIWAGANVLTF
TRBV12-5	.	.	TRBJ2-5	CASGLVLGVGETQYF
TRBV7-2	many	.	TRBJ2-3	CASSIRRGTDTQYF
TRBV28	.	.	TRBJ2-2	CASNQGYTGELFF
TRBV7-9	many	.	TRBJ2-4	CASSSRDSRNIQYF
TRBV6-1	many	TRBD2	TRBJ2-1	CASSEWTSGYYNEQFF
TRBV5-1	many	.	TRBJ2-6	CASSSGRHSGANVLTF
TRBV4-2	many	.	TRBJ2-7	CASSTRTASSYEQYF
TRBV20-1	many	TRBD2	TRBJ2-1	CSASGLAGVIYNEQFF
TRBV7-9	many	.	TRBJ2-7	CASSLALTYEQYF
TRBV19	many	.	TRBJ1-1	CASSESEGLMNTEAFF
TRBV19	many	TRBD2	TRBJ2-6	CASSTPGRAGANVLTF
TRBV5-5	few	.	TRBJ1-2	CASSRDDNYGYTF
TRBV5-1	few	.	TRBJ2-7	CASSLVQETYEQYF
TRBV7-9	many	.	TRBJ2-2	CASSLAGVNTGELFF
TRBV7-4	many	.	TRBJ1-2	CASTNPTAGGGYTF
TRBV20-1	.	.	TRBJ2-1	CSARDRLNDEQFF
TRBV29-1	.	TRBD1	TRBJ1-2	CSIDRDFDYGYTF
TRBV12-3/TRBV12-4	.	TRBD1	TRBJ1-1	CASSFRGQGDTEAFF
TRBV12-3/TRBV12-4	many	.	TRBJ2-1	CASGSGNYNEQFF
TRBV20-1	.	.	TRBJ2-2	CSASSLASGGGTGELFF
TRBV6-5	many	.	TRBJ1-5	CASRTGHPSNQPQHF
TRBV2	many	.	TRBJ2-1	CASSGRRGGFF
TRBV27	many	TRBD2	TRBJ2-3	CASSPRTSGLSTDTQYF
TRBV5-6	many	TRBD2	TRBJ2-1	CASSLERESYNEQFF
TRBV7-9	.	.	TRBJ2-3	CASSPTGGTTDTQYF